The 15 T cell receptor beta chains below were found in one sample sequenced in a study of T cells of healthy individuals. TCRdb analysed the 5' RACE reads with MiXCR anew, one entry per CDR3 protein. The sample contains around 40,000 distinct CDR3 sequences, about 4.2% of which appear only once. The receptors derive from a human donor in good health.

Ten or more counts support this clonotype. The genes are TRBV20-1 and TRBJ1-6; D not resolved. V was cut by 1 base and J by 7 bases, with 5 bases left in between. Germline CDR1 DFQATT, CDR2 SNEGSKA (reference sequence). The CDR3 extends over 12 amino acids. CDR3 residues: CSARGGNSPLHF. CDR3 bases: TGCAGTGCTAGAGGAGGGAATTCACCCCTCCACTTT.

There are many counts of this clonotype. CDR3 loop: CASSPTEIAYEQYF. As DNA, the CDR3 is TGCGCCAGCAGCCCAACAGAAATCGCCTACGAGCAGTACTTC. The chain combines TRBV5-1 with TRBJ2-7; D unresolved. In germline, CDR1 is SGHRS, CDR2 YFSETQ. This CDR3 comprises 14 residues. Trimming shortened V by 4 bases and J by 2 bases, and 13 bases separated the two germline ends.

Many counts were recorded for this clonotype. The chain combines TRBV11-2 with TRBJ2-3; weak D call: TRBD2 (6 bases). The V and J ends lost 7 bases and 1 base respectively, with 15 bases between them. CDR1 and CDR2 from the germline V gene are SGHAT and FQNNGV. The CDR3 consists of 15 residues. CDR3 residues: CASTIAAGRTDTQYF. CDR3 nucleotide sequence: TGTGCCAGCACCATAGCGGCGGGCCGCACAGATACGCAGTATTTT.

In this sample, this clonotype turned up a few times. V and J are TRBV6-6 and TRBJ1-1, with 9 bases aligning to TRBD1. Trimming took 3 bases from V and 8 from J; bases not matched to a gene: 4. CDR1 is MNHNY, CDR2 SVGAGI, per germline (reference sequence). The CDR3 runs to 13 residues. CDR3 in amino acids: CASSYSGTGEAFF. The CDR3 bases are TGTGCCAGCAGTTATTCCGGGACAGGGGAAGCTTTCTTT.

This clonotype occurred a few times. The rearrangement uses TRBV5-1 and TRBJ2-3, with 7 bases lining up with TRBD2. Germline V gives CDR1 SGHRS, CDR2 YFSETQ. The CDR3 is 14 residues long. Trimming cost V 4 bases and J 2 bases; bases outside gene matches: 4. The CDR3 sequence is CASSLRGYTDTQYF. In DNA form, the CDR3 reads TGCGCCAGCAGCCTGCGGGGGTACACAGATACGCAGTATTTT.

This clonotype was detected a few times. The rearrangement links TRBV12-3 or TRBV12-4 to TRBJ2-2; TRBD1 matches 8 bases. The junction had 10 bases not matched to a gene; V was cut back by 3 bases and J by 7 bases. The CDR3 totals 16 residues. The CDR3 here is CASSFRQGAPNGELFF. The DNA of the CDR3 is TGTGCCAGCAGTTTTCGGCAGGGGGCGCCTAACGGGGAGCTGTTTTTT.

This clonotype was seen many times. The rearrangement uses TRBV10-2 and TRBJ1-5; D remains unclear. CDR1 and CDR2 from the germline V gene are WSHSY and SAAADI. CDR3 length: 13 residues. The ends were cut back, 6 bases at V and 11 bases at J, with 17 bases in the middle. The chain's CDR3 is CASSPDPQKAQHF. The CDR3 nucleotides are TGCGCCAGCAGCCCGGACCCCCAGAAAGCCCAGCATTTT.

This clonotype was recorded many times. The V gene is TRBV4-1, the J gene TRBJ2-7; 7 positions agree with TRBD1. The CDR3 consists of 14 residues. CDR1 is MGHRA, CDR2 YSYEKL, per germline. The V and J ends lost 3 bases and 6 bases, in that order; junction bases with no gene match: 8. This chain's CDR3 is CASSQEDRVTEQYF. CDR3 bases: TGCGCCAGCAGCCAGGAAGACAGGGTAACCGAGCAGTACTTC.

V is TRBV4-1 and J is TRBJ1-4, with TRBD1 identical over 7 bases. After removal of 6 bases from V and 6 bases from J, the junction contained 10 bases not matched to a gene. The germline CDR1 and CDR2 sequences are MGHRA and YSYEKL. The length of the CDR3 is 15 residues. The CDR3 spells CASRGIGTAYEKLFF. As DNA, the CDR3 is TGCGCCAGCAGGGGGATTGGGACAGCATATGAAAAACTGTTTTTT.

The chain has TRBV2 and TRBJ1-4, with 7 bases fitting TRBD1. The germline V gene has CDR1 SNHLY and CDR2 FYNNEI. The CDR3 contains 15 residues. V gave up 1 base and J gave up 7 bases; unmatched junction bases: 6. CDR3 loop: CASSEGQGVGEKLFF. CDR3 bases: TGTGCCAGCAGTGAAGGACAGGGAGTAGGTGAAAAACTGTTTTTT.

This clonotype was found many times. The rearrangement joins TRBV25-1 to TRBJ2-1, with TRBD1 as a possible D gene (5 bases). V lost 11 bases and J 5 bases, leaving 28 bases between the germline ends. CDR1 is MGHDK and CDR2 is SYGVNS in the germline V gene. This CDR3 comprises 17 residues. The CDR3 is CAAILGQRARSHNEQFF. In nucleotides, the CDR3 is TGTGCCGCCATCCTTGGACAACGGGCGAGGAGTCACAATGAGCAGTTCTTC.

This sequence joins TRBV27 and TRBJ1-1; D perhaps matches TRBD1 (5 bases). CDR1 is MNHEY, CDR2 SMNVEV, per germline (reference sequence). The V gene lost 10 bases and the J gene lost 0 bases, with 18 bases spanning the gap. This CDR3 contains 15 residues. CDR3 nucleotides: TGTGCCAAGAAAGGCCTCGGGGGTTTGAACACTGAAGCTTTCTTT. Amino acid sequence: CAKKGLGGLNTEAFF.

This clonotype was seen at least ten times. The chain joins TRBV12-3 or TRBV12-4 to TRBJ2-1, with D possibly TRBD2 on 6 matching bases. The CDR3 sequence is 14 residues long. V lost 7 bases and J lost 0, with 10 bases in between. CDR3 sequence reads: CASTGTYSYNEQFF. For the CDR3, the DNA is TGTGCCAGCACCGGGACTTACTCCTACAATGAGCAGTTCTTC.

The rearrangement links TRBV2 to TRBJ2-1; the match to TRBD2 covers 8 bases. Germline V gene lookup returns CDR1 SNHLY and CDR2 FYNNEI. The CDR3 is 15 amino acids. V shed 1 base, J shed 4 bases, and the junction held 3 bases outside the gene matches. CDR3 loop: CASSEGASGYNEQFF. The CDR3 region has the DNA TGTGCCAGCAGTGAAGGGGCTAGCGGGTACAATGAGCAGTTCTTC.

In its sample, this clonotype was seen a few times. The chain recombines TRBV3-1 with TRBJ1-2, with 8 nucleotides matching TRBD1. The CDR3 spans 17 residues. J was trimmed by 1 base and V by 8 bases; bases with no gene match: 15. From germline, CDR1 is LGHDT and CDR2 YNNKEL (reference sequence). In DNA, the CDR3 is TGTGCCAGCCTCGGGACAGGCCCTAGGAACCGTAACTATGGCTACACCTTC. Translation gives CASLGTGPRNRNYGYTF. The entire variable domain, with the rest obtained from reference TRBV3-1 and TRBJ1-2, is as follows: DTAVSQTPKYLVTQMGNDKSIKCEQNLGHDTMYWYKQDSKKFLKIMFSYNNKELIINETVPNRFSPKSPDKAHLNLHINSLELGDSAVYFCASLGTGPRNRNYGYTFGSGTRLTVV.